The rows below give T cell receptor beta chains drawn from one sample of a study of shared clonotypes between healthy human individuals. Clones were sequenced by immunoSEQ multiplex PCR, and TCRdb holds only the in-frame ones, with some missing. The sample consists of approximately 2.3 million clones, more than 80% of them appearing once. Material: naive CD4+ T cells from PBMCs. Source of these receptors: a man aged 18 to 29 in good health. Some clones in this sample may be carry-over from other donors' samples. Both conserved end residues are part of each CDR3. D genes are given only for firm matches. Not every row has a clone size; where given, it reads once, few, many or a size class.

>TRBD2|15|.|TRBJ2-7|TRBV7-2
TGTGCCAGCAGCTTGACTAGCGTAAGCTCCTACGAGCAGTACTTC
CASSLTSVSSYEQYF
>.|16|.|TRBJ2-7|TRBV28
TGTGCCAGCAGTTTAAGGCAGGTGAAGGGGTCCTACGAGCAGTACTTC
CASSLRQVKGSYEQYF
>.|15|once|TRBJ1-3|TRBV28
TGTGCCAGCAGTTTATCCGTTAGCTCTGGAAACACCATATATTTT
CASSLSVSSGNTIYF
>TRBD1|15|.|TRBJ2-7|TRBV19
TGTGCCAGTAGTAATCCAGGGGGCGCCCTCTACGAGCAGTACTTC
CASSNPGGALYEQYF
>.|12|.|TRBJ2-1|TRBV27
TGTGCCAGCAGTCCCCTCAAGAATGAGCAGTTCTTC
CASSPLKNEQFF
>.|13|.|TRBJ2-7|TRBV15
TGTGCCACCAGAACGGTGGACTCCTACGAGCAGTACTTC
CATRTVDSYEQYF
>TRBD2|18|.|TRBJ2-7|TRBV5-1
TGCGCCAGCAGCTTGGTAACTAGCGGGAGGGCCGGTTCCTACGAGCAGTACTTC
CASSLVTSGRAGSYEQYF
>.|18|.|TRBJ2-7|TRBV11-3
TGTGCCAGCAGCTTAGATTACACGTTTAGGGACACGCGATACGAGCAGTACTTC
CASSLDYTFRDTRYEQYF
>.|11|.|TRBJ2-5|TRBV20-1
TGCAGTGCTGGGGTGGGAGAGACCCAGTACTTC
CSAGVGETQYF
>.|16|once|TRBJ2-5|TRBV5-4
TGTGCCAGCAGCCCCAGGCCGGGGGCAGGGCGGGAGACCCAGTACTTC
CASSPRPGAGRETQYF
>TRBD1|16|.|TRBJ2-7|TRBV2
TGTGCCAGCAGTGAATTGGCCGGGACAGGCGGTTACGAGCAGTACTTC
CASSELAGTGGYEQYF
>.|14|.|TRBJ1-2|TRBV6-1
TGTGCCAGCAGTGAAGCTATGGGGAACTATGGCTACACCTTC
CASSEAMGNYGYTF
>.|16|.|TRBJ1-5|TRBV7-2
TGTGCCAGCAGCTTAACTACAGGGAGAGGCAATCAGCCCCAGCATTTT
CASSLTTGRGNQPQHF
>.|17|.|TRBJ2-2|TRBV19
TGTGCCAGTATTCTCGGGAGACTCGGGGCGAACACCGGGGAGCTGTTTTTT
CASILGRLGANTGELFF
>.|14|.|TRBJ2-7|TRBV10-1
TGCGCCAGCAGTGAGGTTTCCACCTCCTACGAGCAGTACTTC
CASSEVSTSYEQYF
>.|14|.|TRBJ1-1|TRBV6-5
TGTGCCAGCAGTTACCCCACAGGGAACACTGAAGCTTTCTTT
CASSYPTGNTEAFF
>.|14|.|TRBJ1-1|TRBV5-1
TGCGCCAGCAGCTTGCCGAGTATGAACACTGAAGCTTTCTTT
CASSLPSMNTEAFF